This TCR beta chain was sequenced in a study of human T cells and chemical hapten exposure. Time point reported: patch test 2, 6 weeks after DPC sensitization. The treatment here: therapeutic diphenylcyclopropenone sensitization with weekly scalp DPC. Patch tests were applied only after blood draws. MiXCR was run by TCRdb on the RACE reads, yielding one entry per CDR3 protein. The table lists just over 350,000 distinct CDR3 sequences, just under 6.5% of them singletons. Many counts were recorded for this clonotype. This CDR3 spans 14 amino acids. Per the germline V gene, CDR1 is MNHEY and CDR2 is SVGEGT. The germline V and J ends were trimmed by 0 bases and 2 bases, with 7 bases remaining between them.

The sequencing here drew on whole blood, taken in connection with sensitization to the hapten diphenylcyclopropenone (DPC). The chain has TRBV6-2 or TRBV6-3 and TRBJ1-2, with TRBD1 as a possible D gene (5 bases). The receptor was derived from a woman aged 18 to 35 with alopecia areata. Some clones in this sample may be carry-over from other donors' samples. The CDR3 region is CASSYSQGNYGYTF. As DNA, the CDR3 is TGTGCCAGCAGTTACTCGCAGGGCAACTATGGCTACACCTTC.